This record looks at one T cell receptor (beta chain) sequence and its context. The source of the sample is a study of blood T cell repertoires in COVID-19. As for the study in general: Researchers got acute and convalescent COVID-19 samples from the United States, Italy and Spain.

The study recruited people aged about 18 to 95 years across 20 to 30 US areas. Assignments of participants to cohorts depended upon their own reported clinical history. Before being deemed recovered, Cohort 3 donors had two negative PCRs, clearance, or symptom resolution. The V end was cut by 3 bases, the J end by 8 bases, with 13 bases between. The CDR3 has 13 residues. Germline CDR1 reads SEHNR; CDR2 reads FQNEAQ (reference sequence). Assay used: immunoSEQ multiplex PCR; TCRdb lists only in-frame clones, some missing. The data contain some 490,000 clones, approximately 90% of them singletons. The TCR comes from a woman in her fifties or sixties who had recovered from COVID-19. The chain employs TRBV7-9 and TRBJ1-2; a possible D gene is TRBD1 (6 bases). Sequenced: PBMCs or T cells enriched from blood (not recorded which). Here the CDR3 reads CASSFLGAEGYTF. DNA of the CDR3: TGTGCCAGCAGCTTCTTGGGGGCTGAAGGCTACACCTTC. Supplemented by reference TRBV7-9 and TRBJ1-2, the full variable domain reads DTGVSQNPRHKITKRGQNVTFRCDPISEHNRLYWYRQTLGQGPEFLTYFQNEAQLEKSRLLSDRFSAERPKGSFSTLEIQRTEQGDSAMYLCASSFLGAEGYTFGSGTRLTVV.